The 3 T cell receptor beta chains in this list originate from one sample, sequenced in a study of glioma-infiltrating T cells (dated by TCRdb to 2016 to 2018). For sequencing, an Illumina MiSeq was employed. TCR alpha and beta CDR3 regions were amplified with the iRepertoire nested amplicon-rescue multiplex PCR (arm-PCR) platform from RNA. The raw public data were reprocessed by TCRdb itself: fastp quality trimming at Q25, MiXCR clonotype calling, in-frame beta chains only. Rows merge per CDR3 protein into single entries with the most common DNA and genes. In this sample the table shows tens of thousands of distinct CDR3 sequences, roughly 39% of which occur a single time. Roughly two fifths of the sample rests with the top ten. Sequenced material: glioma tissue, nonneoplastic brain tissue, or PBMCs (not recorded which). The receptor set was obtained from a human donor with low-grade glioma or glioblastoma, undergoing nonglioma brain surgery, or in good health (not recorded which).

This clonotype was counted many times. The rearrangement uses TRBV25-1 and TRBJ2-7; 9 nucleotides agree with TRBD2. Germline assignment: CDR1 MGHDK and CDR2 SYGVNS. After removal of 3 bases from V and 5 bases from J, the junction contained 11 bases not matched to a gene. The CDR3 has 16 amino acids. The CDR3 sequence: CASSDLLAGALDEQYF. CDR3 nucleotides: TGTGCCAGCAGTGATCTGTTAGCGGGGGCCCTGGACGAGCAGTACTTC.

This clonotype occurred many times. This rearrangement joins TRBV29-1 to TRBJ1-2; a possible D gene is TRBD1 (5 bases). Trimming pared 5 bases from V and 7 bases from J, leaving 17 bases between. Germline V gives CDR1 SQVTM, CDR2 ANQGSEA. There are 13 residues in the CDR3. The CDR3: CSVPPWSGGGYTF. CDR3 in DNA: TGCAGCGTTCCACCTTGGTCCGGGGGTGGCTACACCTTC.

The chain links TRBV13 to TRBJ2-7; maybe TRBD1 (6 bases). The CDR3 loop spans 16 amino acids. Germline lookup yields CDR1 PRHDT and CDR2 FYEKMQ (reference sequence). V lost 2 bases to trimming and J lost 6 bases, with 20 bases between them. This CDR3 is CASSLKDSWGRGEQYF. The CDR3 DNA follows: TGTGCCAGCAGCTTAAAGGACTCTTGGGGCAGGGGCGAGCAGTACTTC. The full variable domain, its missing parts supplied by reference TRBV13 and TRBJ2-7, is AAGVIQSPRHLIKEKRETATLKCYPIPRHDTVYWYQQGPGQDPQFLISFYEKMQSDKGSIPDRFSAQQFSDYHSELNMSSLELGDSALYFCASSLKDSWGRGEQYFGPGTRLTVT.